The rows below give T cell receptor beta chains drawn from one sample of a study of CD8+CD57+ T cells in acquired aplastic anemia. TCRdb processed the reads anew with MiXCR; each CDR3 protein has one entry. The sample holds around 430,000 distinct CDR3 sequences, around 33% seen once. The sequenced material came from sorted CD4+, CD8+, or CD8+CD57+ T cells (not recorded which) from PBMCs. These receptors all come from a human donor with aplastic anemia. Each CDR3 is given with its conserved first and last residue. Each record gives: CDR3 DNA, CDR3 protein, clone size, CDR3 length, D gene, J gene, V gene. D genes are given only for firm matches. The size field is filled for only some rows; it gives once, few, many or a size class.

cdr3_nt: TGTGCCAGCAGCGAAAAAATTAATGAGCAGTTCTTC; cdr3_aa: CASSEKINEQFF; clone_size: many; cdr3_length: 12; d_call: .; j_call: TRBJ2-1; v_call: TRBV25-1
cdr3_nt: TGCAGTGCCGGACTAGCGGGGGCCCTCCACCAAGAGACCCAGTACTTC; cdr3_aa: CSAGLAGALHQETQYF; clone_size: few; cdr3_length: 16; d_call: TRBD2; j_call: TRBJ2-5; v_call: TRBV20-1
cdr3_nt: TGTGCCAGCAGGAGAGCGGGAGGAACGAACACCGGGGAGCTGTTTTTT; cdr3_aa: CASRRAGGTNTGELFF; clone_size: few; cdr3_length: 16; d_call: TRBD2; j_call: TRBJ2-2; v_call: TRBV10-3
cdr3_nt: TGTGCCATCAGCCGGGAGGACAGGGGATCCTCCTACGAGCAGTACTTC; cdr3_aa: CAISREDRGSSYEQYF; clone_size: .; cdr3_length: 16; d_call: TRBD1; j_call: TRBJ2-7; v_call: TRBV10-3
cdr3_nt: TGTGCCAGCAGCTTGGAAACAGGGGACTATGGCTACACCTTC; cdr3_aa: CASSLETGDYGYTF; clone_size: .; cdr3_length: 14; d_call: TRBD1; j_call: TRBJ1-2; v_call: TRBV5-4
cdr3_nt: TGCGCCAGCAGGGGGACTACGAACACCGGGGAGCTGTTTTTT; cdr3_aa: CASRGTTNTGELFF; clone_size: .; cdr3_length: 14; d_call: TRBD2; j_call: TRBJ2-2; v_call: TRBV5-1
cdr3_nt: TGTGCCAGCAGTGTGACTTCCTACAATGAGCAGTTCTTC; cdr3_aa: CASSVTSYNEQFF; clone_size: .; cdr3_length: 13; d_call: .; j_call: TRBJ2-1; v_call: TRBV2
cdr3_nt: TGTGCCAGCAGATCCCCCTCTCTAACCCCGTATGGCTACACCTTC; cdr3_aa: CASRSPSLTPYGYTF; clone_size: few; cdr3_length: 15; d_call: .; j_call: TRBJ1-2; v_call: TRBV27
cdr3_nt: TGTGCCAGCAGCTTAAGTAGCGGGGGGGCCTCCTACAATGAGCAGTTCTTC; cdr3_aa: CASSLSSGGASYNEQFF; clone_size: few; cdr3_length: 17; d_call: TRBD2; j_call: TRBJ2-1; v_call: TRBV7-3
cdr3_nt: TGTGCCAGCAGTTTCGGGGGAAGTGACACTGAAGCTTTCTTT; cdr3_aa: CASSFGGSDTEAFF; clone_size: .; cdr3_length: 14; d_call: .; j_call: TRBJ1-1; v_call: TRBV25-1
cdr3_nt: TGTGCCAGCAGACCACAGGGAGGGGACTATGGCTACACCTTC; cdr3_aa: CASRPQGGDYGYTF; clone_size: many; cdr3_length: 14; d_call: .; j_call: TRBJ1-2; v_call: TRBV14
cdr3_nt: TGCAGTGCTACCTACAATGAGCAGTTCTTC; cdr3_aa: CSATYNEQFF; clone_size: .; cdr3_length: 10; d_call: .; j_call: TRBJ2-1; v_call: TRBV20-1
cdr3_nt: TGTGCCAGCTCCCGAGACGGGAGGGCTGCAGATACGCAGTATTTT; cdr3_aa: CASSRDGRAADTQYF; clone_size: few; cdr3_length: 15; d_call: TRBD2; j_call: TRBJ2-3; v_call: TRBV18
cdr3_nt: TGTGCCAGCAGCACTTTGCGGGACGCCCACCGAAAACTGTTTTTT; cdr3_aa: CASSTLRDAHRKLFF; clone_size: .; cdr3_length: 15; d_call: .; j_call: TRBJ1-4; v_call: TRBV7-9
cdr3_nt: TGTGCCACCAGTGATTTGGGGATCGGACAGAGTCTCTCCTACAATGAGCAGTTCTTC; cdr3_aa: CATSDLGIGQSLSYNEQFF; clone_size: .; cdr3_length: 19; d_call: .; j_call: TRBJ2-1; v_call: TRBV24-1
cdr3_nt: TGTGCCAGCAGTTCGTGGGCAGGAGCTAACTATGGCTACACCTTC; cdr3_aa: CASSSWAGANYGYTF; clone_size: .; cdr3_length: 15; d_call: .; j_call: TRBJ1-2; v_call: TRBV2
cdr3_nt: TGTGCCAGCAGCCCCGGGACTAGGACCGGGGAGCTGTTTTTT; cdr3_aa: CASSPGTRTGELFF; clone_size: once; cdr3_length: 14; d_call: TRBD2; j_call: TRBJ2-2; v_call: TRBV10-3
cdr3_nt: TGTGCCAGCAGCTTCCGACAGAACAATGAGCAGTTCTTC; cdr3_aa: CASSFRQNNEQFF; clone_size: many; cdr3_length: 13; d_call: .; j_call: TRBJ2-1; v_call: TRBV7-9
cdr3_nt: TGTGCCACCAGCGCAGGGACAGAACCTCTGGAGACCCAGTACTTC; cdr3_aa: CATSAGTEPLETQYF; clone_size: many; cdr3_length: 15; d_call: TRBD1; j_call: TRBJ2-5; v_call: TRBV15
cdr3_nt: TGCAGCGTTAATGATGGCAGGCAGCCCCAGCATTTT; cdr3_aa: CSVNDGRQPQHF; clone_size: many; cdr3_length: 12; d_call: .; j_call: TRBJ1-5; v_call: TRBV29-1
cdr3_nt: TGTGCCTGGAGCAGCGGGAGGGTCGTGAGCACAGATACGCAGTATTTT; cdr3_aa: CAWSSGRVVSTDTQYF; clone_size: .; cdr3_length: 16; d_call: TRBD2; j_call: TRBJ2-3; v_call: TRBV30
cdr3_nt: TGTGCCAGTAGTATGTCTAGGGAGACCCAGTACTTC; cdr3_aa: CASSMSRETQYF; clone_size: many; cdr3_length: 12; d_call: .; j_call: TRBJ2-5; v_call: TRBV19
cdr3_nt: TGTGCCAGCAGCCCTGGGAGCACCAACTATGGCTGCACCTTC; cdr3_aa: CASSPGSTNYGCTF; clone_size: .; cdr3_length: 14; d_call: .; j_call: TRBJ1-2; v_call: TRBV12-3/TRBV12-4
cdr3_nt: TGTGCCAGCAGCCCCTTTTCCACAGATACGCAGTATTTT; cdr3_aa: CASSPFSTDTQYF; clone_size: many; cdr3_length: 13; d_call: .; j_call: TRBJ2-3; v_call: TRBV7-2
cdr3_nt: TGTGCCAGCAGCTTGACTAGCGGGAGACGGGAAGAGACCCAGTACTTC; cdr3_aa: CASSLTSGRREETQYF; clone_size: many; cdr3_length: 16; d_call: TRBD2; j_call: TRBJ2-5; v_call: TRBV7-2
cdr3_nt: TGCAGCGCCCTGGGGCAGCCCAAGAGAGGGTACACTGAAGCTTTCTTT; cdr3_aa: CSALGQPKRGYTEAFF; clone_size: .; cdr3_length: 16; d_call: .; j_call: TRBJ1-1; v_call: TRBV29-1
cdr3_nt: TGTGCCAGCAGGCCGGGACAGACGGGCGAGCAGTACTTC; cdr3_aa: CASRPGQTGEQYF; clone_size: .; cdr3_length: 13; d_call: TRBD1; j_call: TRBJ2-7; v_call: TRBV5-3
cdr3_nt: TGTGACCGTGAGCCTGAGACAGGGCCTAATTCACCCCTCCACTTT; cdr3_aa: CDREPETGPNSPLHF; clone_size: once; cdr3_length: 15; d_call: TRBD1; j_call: TRBJ1-6; v_call: TRBV7-2
cdr3_nt: TGTGCCAGCAGCGCGTGGGGAGGGGGACTCTACAATGAGCAGTTCTTC; cdr3_aa: CASSAWGGGLYNEQFF; clone_size: .; cdr3_length: 16; d_call: .; j_call: TRBJ2-1; v_call: TRBV9
cdr3_nt: TGCAGTGCTAGAGAGACAGGTTTCTACGAGCAGTACTTC; cdr3_aa: CSARETGFYEQYF; clone_size: .; cdr3_length: 13; d_call: .; j_call: TRBJ2-7; v_call: TRBV20-1
cdr3_nt: TGTGCCAGCGAATTCTGGAAGGGCTACACCTTC; cdr3_aa: CASEFWKGYTF; clone_size: many; cdr3_length: 11; d_call: .; j_call: TRBJ1-2; v_call: TRBV7-2
cdr3_nt: TGTGCCAGCAGCCCATCGACAGAGACCCAGTACTTC; cdr3_aa: CASSPSTETQYF; clone_size: many; cdr3_length: 12; d_call: .; j_call: TRBJ2-5; v_call: TRBV7-6
cdr3_nt: TGCAGTGCTGGGACAGGGATGCGGCACTACGAGCAGTACTTC; cdr3_aa: CSAGTGMRHYEQYF; clone_size: many; cdr3_length: 14; d_call: TRBD1; j_call: TRBJ2-7; v_call: TRBV20-1
cdr3_nt: TGCAGCGTGACTAGTGAGGGCACAGATACGCAGTATTTT; cdr3_aa: CSVTSEGTDTQYF; clone_size: .; cdr3_length: 13; d_call: .; j_call: TRBJ2-3; v_call: TRBV29-1
cdr3_nt: TGTGCCAGCAGACTCGGGAGTATCCTAGCCAAAAACATTCAGTACTTC; cdr3_aa: CASRLGSILAKNIQYF; clone_size: many; cdr3_length: 16; d_call: .; j_call: TRBJ2-4; v_call: TRBV2
cdr3_nt: TGTGCCAGTAGTATAGCACTAGGGGCCGGGGAGCTGTTTTTT; cdr3_aa: CASSIALGAGELFF; clone_size: many; cdr3_length: 14; d_call: .; j_call: TRBJ2-2; v_call: TRBV19
cdr3_nt: TGTGCCAGCAGCTTAGGAGGGGAGACCTATAATTCACCCCTCCACTTT; cdr3_aa: CASSLGGETYNSPLHF; clone_size: .; cdr3_length: 16; d_call: .; j_call: TRBJ1-6; v_call: TRBV13
cdr3_nt: TGCAGCGTCACAGGGGGTGTACTTAAAGTGGACTATGGCTACACCTTC; cdr3_aa: CSVTGGVLKVDYGYTF; clone_size: many; cdr3_length: 16; d_call: TRBD1; j_call: TRBJ1-2; v_call: TRBV29-1
cdr3_nt: TGCAGCATTATTACAGGGGGCTACGAGCAGTACTTC; cdr3_aa: CSIITGGYEQYF; clone_size: .; cdr3_length: 12; d_call: TRBD1; j_call: TRBJ2-7; v_call: TRBV29-1
cdr3_nt: TGTGCCAGCAGTGAAGGGCGTTATCCCCTCCACTTT; cdr3_aa: CASSEGRYPLHF; clone_size: few; cdr3_length: 12; d_call: .; j_call: TRBJ1-6; v_call: TRBV2
cdr3_nt: TGTGCCAGCAGTGAAGGGGTGAGGGTCTCTGAAGCTTTCTTT; cdr3_aa: CASSEGVRVSEAFF; clone_size: .; cdr3_length: 14; d_call: .; j_call: TRBJ1-1; v_call: TRBV2